The source of this TCR beta chain is a study of blood T cell repertoires in COVID-19. On the study more broadly: Samples taken during acute and convalescent COVID-19 were collected in the United States, Italy and Spain. In each case, the material was cDNA or gDNA derived from T cells, B-cell-depleted T cells, or PBMCs.

As processed by the authors: Estimation of nucleated cell counts relied on the amplification of reference gene primers. Using immunoSEQ multiplex PCR, the repertoire was profiled, and TCRdb retains in-frame clones only, with some absent. D and trimming come from the DNA, and the V and J calls and clone size come from that table. The sample lists about 520,000 clones, approximately 85% occurring once. With 1 base removed from V and 3 bases from J, the gap between germline ends came to 12 bases. CDR3 length equals 16 residues. The germline gives CDR1 LGHDT, CDR2 YNNKEL (reference sequence). The clonotype originates from a human donor in a cohort sampled during active COVID-19. The V call is TRBV3-1 (or the pseudogene TRBV3-2), the J call TRBJ2-2; tentatively, D is TRBD2 (6 bases). Specimen: peripheral blood. The CDR3 loop reads CASSQGAGYDTGELFF. The CDR3 DNA reads as TGTGCCAGCAGCCAAGGTGCGGGATACGACACCGGGGAGCTGTTTTTT.